This T cell receptor beta chain was sequenced during a study of shared clonotypes between healthy human individuals. As for this clone: Its antigen is still unknown.

V was trimmed by 3 bases and J by 3 bases, leaving 17 bases between them. Germline V gene data show CDR1 as SGHAT and CDR2 as FQNNGV. The CDR3 spans 16 residues. Running of the assay took place at deep level. Produced via immunoSEQ multiplex PCR; TCRdb's table is partial and in-frame only. Counted here are approximately 530,000 clones, roughly 95% occurring once; the ten biggest clones make up less than 0.06%. Study observations and caveats: Sorted-subset sequencing, rarefaction showed, was incomplete despite large depth.

This chain links TRBV11-2 with TRBJ2-5, with a tentative D call TRBD2 (6 bases). This clonotype originated in a woman aged 30 to 39 in good health. The sequenced sample was naive CD4+ T cells sorted from blood. Stated subset: CD45RA+ positively selected. The CDR3 protein is CASSFSPGLEKETQYF. As DNA, the CDR3 is TGTGCCAGCAGCTTTTCGCCGGGACTGGAAAAAGAGACCCAGTACTTC. Based on the CDR3 plus reference TRBV11-2 and TRBJ2-5, the full variable domain is EAGVAQSPRYKIIEKRQSVAFWCNPISGHATLYWYQQILGQGPKLLIQFQNNGVVDDSQLPKDRFSAERLKGVDSTLKIQPAKLEDSAVYLCASSFSPGLEKETQYFGPGTRLLVL.